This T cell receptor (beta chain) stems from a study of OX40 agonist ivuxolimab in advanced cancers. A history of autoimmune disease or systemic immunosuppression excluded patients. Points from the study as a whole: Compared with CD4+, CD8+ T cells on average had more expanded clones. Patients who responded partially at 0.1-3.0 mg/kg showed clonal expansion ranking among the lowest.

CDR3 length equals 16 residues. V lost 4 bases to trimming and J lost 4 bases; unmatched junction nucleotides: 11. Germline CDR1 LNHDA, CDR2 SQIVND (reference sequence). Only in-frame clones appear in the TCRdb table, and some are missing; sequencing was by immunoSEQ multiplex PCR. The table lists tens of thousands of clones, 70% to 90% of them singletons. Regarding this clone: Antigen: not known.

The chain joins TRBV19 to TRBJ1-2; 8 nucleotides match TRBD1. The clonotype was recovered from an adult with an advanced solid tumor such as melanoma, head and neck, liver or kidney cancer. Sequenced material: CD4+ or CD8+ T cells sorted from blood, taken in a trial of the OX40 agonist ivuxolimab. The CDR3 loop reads CASSTPLTGTGYGYTF. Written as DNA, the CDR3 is TGTGCCAGTAGTACCCCACTGACAGGGACAGGCTATGGCTACACCTTC.